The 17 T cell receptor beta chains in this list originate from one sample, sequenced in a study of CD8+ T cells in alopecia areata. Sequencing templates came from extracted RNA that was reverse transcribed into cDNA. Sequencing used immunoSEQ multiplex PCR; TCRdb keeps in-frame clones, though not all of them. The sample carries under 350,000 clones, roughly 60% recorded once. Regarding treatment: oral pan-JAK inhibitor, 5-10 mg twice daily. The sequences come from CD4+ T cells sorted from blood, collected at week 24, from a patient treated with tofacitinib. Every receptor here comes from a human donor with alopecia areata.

The CDR3 nucleotides read TGTGCCAGCAGCTTATTCAACACAGGGTATGAGACCCAGTACTTC. Residues: CASSLFNTGYETQYF. The chain uses TRBV7-3 and TRBJ2-5; weak D call: TRBD1 (6 bases). Trimming stripped 2 bases from V and 5 bases from J, with 15 bases between. Germline V lookup: CDR1 SGHTA, CDR2 FQGTGA. This CDR3 comprises 15 residues.

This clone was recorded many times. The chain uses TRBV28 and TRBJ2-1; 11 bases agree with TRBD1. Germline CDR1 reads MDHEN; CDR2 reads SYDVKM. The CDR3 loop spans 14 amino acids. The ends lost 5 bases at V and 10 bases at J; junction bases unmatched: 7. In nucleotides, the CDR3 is TGTGCCAGCAGTCCCCCGGGACAGGGGGGGGAGCAGTTCTTC. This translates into CASSPPGQGGEQFF.

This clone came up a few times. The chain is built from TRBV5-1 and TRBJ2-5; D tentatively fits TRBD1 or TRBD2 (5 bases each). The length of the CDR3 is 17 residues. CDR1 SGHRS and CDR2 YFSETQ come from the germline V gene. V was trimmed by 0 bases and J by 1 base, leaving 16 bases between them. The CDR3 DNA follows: TGCGCCAGCAGCTTGGCCTCAACGGGGCTGGGCCAAGAGACCCAGTACTTC. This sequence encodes CASSLASTGLGQETQYF.

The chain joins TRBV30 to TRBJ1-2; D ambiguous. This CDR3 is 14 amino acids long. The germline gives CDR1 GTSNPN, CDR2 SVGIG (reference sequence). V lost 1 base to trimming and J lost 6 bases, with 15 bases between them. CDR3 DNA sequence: TGTGCCTGGAGTGGACGGTGGTCGGGAGATGGCTACACCTTC. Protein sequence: CAWSGRWSGDGYTF.

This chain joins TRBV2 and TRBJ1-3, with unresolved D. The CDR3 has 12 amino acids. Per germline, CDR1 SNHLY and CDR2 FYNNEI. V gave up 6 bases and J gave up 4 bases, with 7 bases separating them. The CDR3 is CASRALGNTIYF. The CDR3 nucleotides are TGTGCCAGCAGGGCACTGGGAAACACCATATATTTT. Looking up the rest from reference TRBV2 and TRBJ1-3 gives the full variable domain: EPEVTQTPSHQVTQMGQEVILRCVPISNHLYFYWYRQILGQKVEFLVSFYNNEISEKSEIFDDQFSVERPDGSNFTLKIRSTKLEDSAMYFCASRALGNTIYFGEGSWLTVV.

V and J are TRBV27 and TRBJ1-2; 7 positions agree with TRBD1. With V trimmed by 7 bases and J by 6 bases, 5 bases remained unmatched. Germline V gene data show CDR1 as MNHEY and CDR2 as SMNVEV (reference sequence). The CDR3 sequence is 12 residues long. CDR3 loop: CASKDRVNGYTF. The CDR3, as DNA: TGTGCCAGCAAAGACAGGGTAAATGGCTACACCTTC.

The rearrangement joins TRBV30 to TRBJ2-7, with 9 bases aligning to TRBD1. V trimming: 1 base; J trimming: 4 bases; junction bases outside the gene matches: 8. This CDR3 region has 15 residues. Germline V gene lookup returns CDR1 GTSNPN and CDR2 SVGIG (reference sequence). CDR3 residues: CAWSGFTGGLYEQYF. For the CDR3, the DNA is TGTGCCTGGAGTGGGTTCACAGGGGGCTTGTACGAGCAGTACTTC.

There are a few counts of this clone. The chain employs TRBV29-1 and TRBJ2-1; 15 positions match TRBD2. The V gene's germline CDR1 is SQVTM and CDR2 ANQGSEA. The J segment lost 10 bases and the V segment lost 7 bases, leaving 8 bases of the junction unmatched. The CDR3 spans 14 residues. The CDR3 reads CSALGLAGGQEQFF. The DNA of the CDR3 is TGCAGCGCCCTCGGACTAGCGGGGGGGCAGGAGCAGTTCTTC.

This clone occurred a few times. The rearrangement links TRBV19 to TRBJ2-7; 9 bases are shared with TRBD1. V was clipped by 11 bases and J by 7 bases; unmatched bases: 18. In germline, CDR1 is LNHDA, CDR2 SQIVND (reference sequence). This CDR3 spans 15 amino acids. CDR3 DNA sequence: TGTGCCTGGACAGGGGAATACCGTACCCTCGGGGAGCAGTACTTC. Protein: CAWTGEYRTLGEQYF.

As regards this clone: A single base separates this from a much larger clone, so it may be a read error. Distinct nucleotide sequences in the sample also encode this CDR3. Here the CDR3 reads CASSLGQGEETQYF. CDR3 bases: TGTGCCAGCAGTTTAGGACAGGGCGAGGAGACCCAGTACTTC. V gene TRBV28 combines with J gene TRBJ2-5, with 8 nucleotides matching TRBD1. Germline V gene lookup returns CDR1 MDHEN and CDR2 SYDVKM. This CDR3 is built from 14 residues. V was pared by 2 bases and J by 5 bases, with 4 bases of the junction left unmatched.

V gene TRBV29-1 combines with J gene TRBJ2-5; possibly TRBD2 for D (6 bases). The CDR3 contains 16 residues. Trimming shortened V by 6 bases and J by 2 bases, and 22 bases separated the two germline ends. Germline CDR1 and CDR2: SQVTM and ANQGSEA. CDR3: CSVCYPVGLRQETQYF. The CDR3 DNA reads TGCAGCGTATGTTATCCGGTCGGACTACGTCAAGAGACCCAGTACTTC.

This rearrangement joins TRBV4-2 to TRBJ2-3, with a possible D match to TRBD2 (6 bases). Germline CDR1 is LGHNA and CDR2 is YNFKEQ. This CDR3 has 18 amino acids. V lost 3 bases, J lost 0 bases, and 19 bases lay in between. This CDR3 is CASSQARDSLSSTDTQYF. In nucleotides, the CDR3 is TGTGCCAGCAGCCAGGCCCGGGACTCCCTATCTAGCACAGATACGCAGTATTTT.

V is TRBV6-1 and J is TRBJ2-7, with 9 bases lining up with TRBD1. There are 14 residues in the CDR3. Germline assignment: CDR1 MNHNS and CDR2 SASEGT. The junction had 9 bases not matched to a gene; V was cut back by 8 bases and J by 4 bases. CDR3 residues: CASSDRDRAYEQYF. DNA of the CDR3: TGTGCCAGCTCAGACCGGGACAGGGCGTACGAGCAGTACTTC.

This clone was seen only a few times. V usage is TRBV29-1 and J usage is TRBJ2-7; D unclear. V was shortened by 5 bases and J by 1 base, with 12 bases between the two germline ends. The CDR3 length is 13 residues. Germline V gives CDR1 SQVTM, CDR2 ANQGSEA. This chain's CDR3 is CSVLRRLSYEQYF. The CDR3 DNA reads TGCAGCGTTCTCCGACGTCTATCCTACGAGCAGTACTTC.

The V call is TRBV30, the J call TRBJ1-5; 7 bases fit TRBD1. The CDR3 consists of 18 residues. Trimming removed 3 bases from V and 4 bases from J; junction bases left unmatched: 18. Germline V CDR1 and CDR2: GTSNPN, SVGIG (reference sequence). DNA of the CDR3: TGTGCCTGGAGCCCACCCGAGACGGCACCAGGGGGGAATCAGCCCCAGCATTTT. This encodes CAWSPPETAPGGNQPQHF. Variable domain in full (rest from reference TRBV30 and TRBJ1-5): SQTIHQWPATLVQPVGSPLSLECTVEGTSNPNLYWYRQAAGRGLQLLFYSVGIGQISSEVPQNLSASRPQDRQFILSSKKLLLSDSGFYLCAWSPPETAPGGNQPQHFGDGTRLSIL.

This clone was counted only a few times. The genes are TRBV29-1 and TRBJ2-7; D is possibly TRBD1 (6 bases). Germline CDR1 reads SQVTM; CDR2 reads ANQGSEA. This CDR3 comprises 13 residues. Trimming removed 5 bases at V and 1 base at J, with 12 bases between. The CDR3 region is CSVSPGVSYEQYF. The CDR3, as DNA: TGCAGCGTTTCCCCAGGGGTTTCCTACGAGCAGTACTTC.

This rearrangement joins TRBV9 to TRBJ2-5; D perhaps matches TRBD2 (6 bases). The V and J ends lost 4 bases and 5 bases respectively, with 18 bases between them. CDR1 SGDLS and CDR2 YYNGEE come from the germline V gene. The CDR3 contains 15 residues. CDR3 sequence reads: CASSRPSVSRETQYF. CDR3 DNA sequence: TGTGCCAGCAGCCGCCCTAGCGTCTCTAGGGAGACCCAGTACTTC.